The entry below gives a single T cell receptor beta chain sequence along with its context. The germline V gene has CDR1 MDHEN and CDR2 SYDVKM. The CDR3 sequence is 15 residues long. V was clipped by 7 bases and J by 3 bases, with 16 bases between them. The record originates from a study of blood T cell repertoires in COVID-19. Across the whole study: T cells, B-cell-depleted T cells, or PBMCs provided the cDNA or gDNA that served as material.

Original handling: Quantification of nucleated cells was approximated via reference gene primer amplification. Clones were read by immunoSEQ multiplex PCR, and TCRdb kept only the in-frame ones, dropping some. D and trimming come from the DNA, and the V and J calls and clone size come from that table. The sample lists approximately 100,000 clones; roughly 79% were seen once. The sequenced sample was peripheral blood. The J gene is TRBJ1-5, the V gene TRBV28; the D gene is possibly TRBD1 (6 bases). The receptor was derived from a man between 70 and 80 years old with acute or convalescent COVID-19. The CDR3 bases are TGTGCCAGCACCGTAGGGGGGGCCGACAATCAGCCCCAGCATTTT. It translates to CASTVGGADNQPQHF.